Each of the 9 T cell receptor beta chains below was sequenced from the same sample in a study of identical twins. TCRdb recomputed calls from the 5' RACE reads with MiXCR, one row per CDR3 protein. The table shows about 290,000 distinct CDR3 sequences, with 8.5% to 9.5% occurring only once. Separately, the same data were catalogued under a study of yellow fever vaccine responses in identical twins.

Material: CD8+ T cells sorted from blood. The receptors were gathered from a young woman in good health.

There are many counts of this clonotype. This chain uses TRBV4-1 with TRBJ2-7; D gene ambiguous. The CDR3 sequence is 16 residues long. Germline values: CDR1 MGHRA, CDR2 YSYEKL. With 2 bases removed from V and 2 bases from J, the gap between germline ends came to 16 bases. The CDR3 region has the DNA TGCGCCAGCAGCCAACAAGTTGGTGGGTTTACCTACGAGCAGTACTTC. Translation gives CASSQQVGGFTYEQYF.

This clonotype was seen at least ten times. The rearrangement links TRBV6-5 to TRBJ1-6; TRBD1 agrees at 8 bases. With V trimmed by 4 bases and J by 7 bases, 6 bases remained unmatched. This CDR3 spans 15 amino acids. Germline CDR1 and CDR2: MNHEY and SVGAGI. The CDR3 sequence is CASSSLTGENSPLHF. In nucleotides, the CDR3 is TGTGCCAGCAGTTCGTTGACAGGGGAAAATTCACCCCTCCACTTT.

The chain carries TRBV29-1 and TRBJ1-2, with a tentative D call TRBD1 (6 bases). The CDR3 spans 14 residues. V was shortened by 0 bases and J by 1 base, with 9 bases between the two germline ends. CDR1 and CDR2 (germline): SQVTM, ANQGSEA. The CDR3 region has the DNA TGCAGCGTTGAAGACCCGGACAGTAACTATGGCTACACCTTC. It codes for CSVEDPDSNYGYTF.

This clonotype was detected many times. The CDR3 DNA follows: TGTGCCAGCAGCGTAGGGGACCGGATAGACCAAGAGACCCAGTACTTC. Translation: CASSVGDRIDQETQYF. This chain uses TRBV9 with TRBJ2-5; D could derive from TRBD1 or TRBD2 (5 bases each). V lost 0 bases and J lost 0, with 12 bases in between. This CDR3 has 16 residues. CDR1 and CDR2 (germline): SGDLS, YYNGEE.

This clonotype was found a few times. This sequence joins TRBV24-1 and TRBJ2-5, with TRBD2 matching over 9 bases. The CDR3 has 13 amino acids. The germline gives CDR1 KGHDR, CDR2 SFDVKD. V was clipped by 9 bases and J by 5 bases; unmatched bases: 6. This chain's CDR3 is CATRGGAEETQYF. CDR3 DNA: TGTGCCACCCGCGGGGGGGCCGAGGAGACCCAGTACTTC.

This clonotype was detected ten times or more. V usage is TRBV7-8 and J usage is TRBJ2-7; 7 bases line up with TRBD1. Per germline, CDR1 SGHVS and CDR2 FQNEAQ. The CDR3 contains 16 residues. V lost 5 bases to trimming and J lost 1 base; unmatched junction nucleotides: 11. Here the CDR3 reads CASSLLPGTESYEQYF. The CDR3 DNA reads as TGTGCCAGCAGCCTTCTTCCTGGGACAGAATCCTACGAGCAGTACTTC.

This clonotype was seen at least ten times. The CDR3, as DNA: TGCAGCGTTTTCGACGGGTGGGAAAAACTGTTTTTT. Its translation is CSVFDGWEKLFF. V and J are TRBV29-1 and TRBJ1-4; D gene ambiguous. Trimming pared 5 bases from V and 8 bases from J, leaving 12 bases between. The V gene's germline CDR1 is SQVTM and CDR2 ANQGSEA. This CDR3 region has 12 residues.

This clonotype has at least ten counts. This chain uses TRBV27 with TRBJ2-7; 9 bases fit TRBD2. With V trimmed by 3 bases and J by 2 bases, 2 bases remained unmatched. Germline V gene data show CDR1 as MNHEY and CDR2 as SMNVEV (reference sequence). The CDR3 loop spans 14 amino acids. The CDR3 spells CASSFGTSTYEQYF. DNA for the CDR3: TGTGCCAGCAGTTTCGGGACTAGCACCTACGAGCAGTACTTC.

In its sample, this clonotype was seen many times. The gene calls are TRBV4-2 and TRBJ2-1; 8 positions match TRBD2. V shed 0 bases and J 8 bases; nucleotides not matched to a gene: 6. Germline V CDR1 and CDR2: LGHNA, YNFKEQ. The CDR3 consists of 15 residues. CDR3 nucleotide sequence: TGTGCCAGCAGCCAAGATTCGGGAGGGCCCGATGAGCAGTTCTTC. Protein product: CASSQDSGGPDEQFF.